These 10 T cell receptor beta chains were all obtained from the same sample, sequenced in a study of Graves' ophthalmopathy and Graves' hyperthyroidism. Amplified material comprised TCR beta CDR3 regions derived from RNA transcripts. HTBI-primed RT-PCR formed the first round, and a multiplex PCR formed the second. TCRdb reprocessed the multiplex PCR reads via MiXCR and lists one record per CDR3 protein. The sample consists of hundreds of thousands of distinct CDR3 sequences, 35% to 45% of them appearing once. The sequenced sample was peripheral blood. These receptors came from an adult man with Graves' ophthalmopathy.

The chain recombines TRBV7-2 with TRBJ2-7, with D perhaps matching TRBD2 (7 bases). V lost 5 bases and J 3 bases, leaving 17 bases between the germline ends. The CDR3 length is 15 residues. Germline lookup yields CDR1 SGHTA and CDR2 FQGNSA. CDR3 sequence (DNA): TGTGCCAGCAGCCAAGAGGGGGGGGATCTCTACGAGCAGTACTTC. This codes for CASSQEGGDLYEQYF.

This clonotype was seen a few times. Since a much larger clone is just one base distant, this may be a read error. The chain combines TRBV10-3 with TRBJ2-7; TRBD2 matches at 11 bases. Germline V gives CDR1 ENHRY, CDR2 SYGVKD. V dropped 6 bases and J dropped 2; count of bases not matched to a gene: 3. This CDR3 spans 14 amino acids. DNA of the CDR3: TGTGCCATCAGGGGGACTAGCGGACCCTACGAGCAGTACTTC. Translation: CAIRGTSGPYEQYF.

The gene calls are TRBV20-1 and TRBJ1-4; D might be TRBD1 (5 bases). The germline V and J ends were trimmed by 2 bases and 3 bases, with 7 bases remaining between them. Germline V gene lookup returns CDR1 DFQATT and CDR2 SNEGSKA (reference sequence). CDR3 length: 13 residues. Here the CDR3 DNA reads TGCAGTGCTAGATCGGGGGCTAATGAAAAACTGTTTTTT. Translation: CSARSGANEKLFF.

This clonotype was counted ten times or more. This sequence joins TRBV7-9 and TRBJ1-2, with D possibly being TRBD1 (5 bases). With 6 bases removed from V and 5 bases from J, the gap between germline ends came to 19 bases. Germline V CDR1 and CDR2: SEHNR, FQNEAQ (reference sequence). The CDR3 spans 15 residues. The CDR3 DNA is TGTGCCAGCAGTTACCTAACAGGTTCCCCGTATGGCTACACCTTC. Its translation: CASSYLTGSPYGYTF.

The V and J genes are TRBV7-9 and TRBJ1-1; tentatively, D is TRBD1 (5 bases). Germline V gene sequence: CDR1 SEHNR, CDR2 FQNEAQ (reference sequence). V shed 5 bases and J shed 6 bases, with 16 bases lying between them. CDR3 size: 14 residues. The CDR3 DNA is TGTGCCAGCAGCCCTCAGGGTCGGTATGCTGAAGCTTTCTTT. Its protein is CASSPQGRYAEAFF.

This clonotype has a count of ten or more. The V call is TRBV25-1, the J call TRBJ2-7; TRBD1 agrees at 7 bases. There are 13 residues in the CDR3. Germline V gene sequence: CDR1 MGHDK, CDR2 SYGVNS. After removal of 8 bases from V and 6 bases from J, the junction contained 10 bases not matched to a gene. Here the CDR3 reads CASGPGQLIEQYF. The DNA for the CDR3 is TGTGCCAGCGGCCCGGGACAGCTCATCGAGCAGTACTTC.

This clonotype has a count of ten or more. This chain joins TRBV14 and TRBJ2-7; TRBD1 matches at 8 bases. Germline V gene sequence: CDR1 SGHDN, CDR2 FVKESK. The CDR3 has 14 amino acids. V shed 4 bases and J 5 bases; nucleotides not matched to a gene: 7. CDR3 nucleotide sequence: TGTGCCAGCAGCCCAACAGGGGGTGGCCACGAGCAGTACTTC. It translates to CASSPTGGGHEQYF.

This clonotype was observed at least ten times. The chain carries TRBV2 and TRBJ2-2; 10 bases align to TRBD2. The CDR3 loop spans 18 amino acids. The V segment lost 2 bases and the J segment 4 bases; nucleotides outside the gene matches: 10. The germline V gene encodes CDR1 SNHLY and CDR2 FYNNEI. The CDR3 nucleotides read TGTGCCAGCAGTGAACGCCGCCGGGTAGCGGGAGGCACCGGGGAGCTGTTTTTT. Translated, it gives CASSERRRVAGGTGELFF.

This clonotype was detected ten times or more. This chain links TRBV12-3 or TRBV12-4 with TRBJ1-5; D is possibly TRBD1 (6 bases). The CDR3 runs 13 residues. Deletions cut 6 bases from V and 4 bases from J, with 10 bases between. DNA for the CDR3: TGTGCCAGCAGCTTAAGGGGGAATCAGCCCCAGCATTTT. Protein product: CASSLRGNQPQHF.

This clonotype was seen ten or more times. The rearrangement joins TRBV7-2 to TRBJ1-5; D is possibly TRBD1 (6 bases). Trimming left V 5 bases short and J 2 bases short, with 13 bases between. The CDR3 extends over 15 amino acids. CDR1 and CDR2 (germline): SGHTA, FQGNSA. CDR3 nucleotides: TGTGCCAGCAGCATATCCCGACAGGGCAATCAGCCCCAGCATTTT. It is translated as CASSISRQGNQPQHF.